One T cell receptor (beta chain) is described in this entry. Its specificity is not known. These data originate in a study of Ad26.COV2.S vaccination and SARS-CoV-2 variants. Findings and limits, study-wide: Vaccinees and placebo recipients showed similar non-spike TCR breadth. Vaccine recipients posted higher spike-specific TCR breadth than their placebo counterparts. From the TCR breadth and depth analyses, total T cell responses may have been underestimated. Reported post-vaccination CD8+ and CD4+ T cell responses to spike showed substantial breadth.

This table comes from immunoSEQ multiplex PCR, and its TCRdb copy is limited to in-frame clones, with some not included. This table has about 180,000 clones, around 88% appearing once. The V and J ends lost 5 bases and 6 bases respectively, with 8 bases between them. The length of the CDR3 is 12 residues. The germline gives CDR1 SGHRS, CDR2 YFSETQ. Specimen: peripheral blood, collected after recovery from COVID-19. This sequence joins TRBV5-1 and TRBJ2-2; D gene unclear. This TCR derives from a human donor who had recovered from COVID-19. The CDR3 sequence: CASRRSAGELFF. CDR3 DNA: TGCGCCAGCAGAAGGAGTGCCGGGGAGCTGTTTTTT.